This T cell receptor beta chain is drawn from a study of T cells in Graves' hyperthyroidism and ophthalmopathy. This clonotype was counted ten times or more. CDR1 is MDHEN, CDR2 SYDVKM, per germline. The CDR3 runs 15 residues. V was clipped by 5 bases and J by 4 bases, with 17 bases between them. Amplification of TCR beta CDR3 regions was performed using RNA transcripts as template. In the first-round RT-PCR of the TCR CDR3, the HTBI primer set was used. Each CDR3 protein gets one entry after TCRdb re-called the multiplex PCR reads with MiXCR. The table shows 200,000 to 250,000 distinct CDR3 sequences, with roughly 17% occurring only once. Calling Graves' hyperthyroidism stable meant ophthalmopathy did not progress within 18 months.

The sample consisted of blood. The sequence came from a middle-aged man with Graves' hyperthyroidism. The chain employs TRBV28 and TRBJ2-5; possibly TRBD2 for D (5 bases). The CDR3 here is CASSQTRAGIETQYF. The DNA for the CDR3 is TGTGCCAGCAGTCAAACCCGCGCCGGGATAGAGACCCAGTACTTC.